Below, 5 T cell receptor beta chains from the same sample are listed, as sequenced in a study of T cells in localized non-small cell lung cancer. Produced via immunoSEQ multiplex PCR; TCRdb's table is partial and in-frame only. This table holds some 2,000 clones, more than 20% found once. The specimen was normal lung tissue next to the tumor, collected before any cancer treatment. Receptor source: an older male donor with stage I lung adenocarcinoma.

This clone is labeled medium-sized. V is TRBV11-3 and J is TRBJ2-1, with D possibly being TRBD2 (7 bases). The ends were cut back, 7 bases at V and 8 bases at J, with 21 bases in the middle. CDR1 SGHNT and CDR2 YENEEA come from the germline V gene. CDR3 length: 15 residues. CDR3 sequence reads: CASKPSRGGDYEQFF. CDR3 DNA: TGTGCCAGCAAGCCCTCGAGGGGGGGCGACTATGAGCAGTTCTTC.

A single count supports this clone. V usage is TRBV18 and J usage is TRBJ2-2; 7 bases line up with TRBD1. This CDR3 contains 15 residues. The V gene end was trimmed by 2 bases and the J gene end by 2 bases; junction bases not matched to a gene: 2. Germline V gene data show CDR1 as KGHSH and CDR2 as LQKENI. The CDR3 loop is CASSPGQDNTGELFF. The DNA for the CDR3 is TGTGCCAGCTCACCAGGACAGGATAACACCGGGGAGCTGTTTTTT. The full variable domain, rest sourced from reference TRBV18 and TRBJ2-2, is NAGVMQNPRHLVRRRGQEARLRCSPMKGHSHVYWYRQLPEEGLKFMVYLQKENIIDESGMPKERFSAEFPKEGPSILRIQQVVRGDSAAYFCASSPGQDNTGELFFGEGSRLTVL.

This clone has a single count. The rearrangement joins TRBV15 to TRBJ2-5; no clear D gene. V lost 5 bases and J lost 1, with 17 bases in between. Germline CDR1 LNHNV, CDR2 YYDKDF (reference sequence). This CDR3 is 16 amino acids long. The CDR3 DNA reads TGTGCCACCAGCTACTTGCTAGGAGTCCCCCAAGAGACCCAGTACTTC. Its translation is CATSYLLGVPQETQYF. Complete variable domain (other parts from reference TRBV15 and TRBJ2-5): DAMVIQNPRYQVTQFGKPVTLSCSQTLNHNVMYWYQQKSSQAPKLLFHYYDKDFNNEADTPDNFQSRRPNTSFCFLDIRSPGLGDTAMYLCATSYLLGVPQETQYFGPGTRLLVL.

This clone was counted a few times. This chain links TRBV6-8 with TRBJ2-5; no clear D gene. This CDR3 is built from 14 residues. From germline, CDR1 is MNHGY and CDR2 SAAAGT. Trimming removed 2 bases at V and 4 bases at J, with 11 bases between. The CDR3 nucleotides read TGTGCCAGCAGTTACCTAGGACGAGGAGAGACCCAGTACTTC. It codes for CASSYLGRGETQYF.

The chain is built from TRBV29-1 and TRBJ1-5; perhaps TRBD1 as D (5 bases). CDR1 is SQVTM, CDR2 ANQGSEA, per germline. CDR3 length: 13 amino acids. Trimming removed 5 bases at V and 2 bases at J, with 10 bases between. The CDR3 DNA sequence: TGCAGCGTTTTGTGGGACGGCAATCAGCCCCAGCATTTT. It encodes CSVLWDGNQPQHF.